The 31 T cell receptor beta chains below were found in one sample sequenced in a study of T cell repertoires in cytomegalovirus infection. TCRdb fed the reads into MiXCR, producing one record per CDR3 protein. The sample has tens of thousands of distinct CDR3 sequences; 3% to 4% are singletons. Sequencing input: PBMCs. These receptors came from a human donor in good health (CMV status not recorded). Some clones in this sample may be carry-over from other donors' samples.

This clonotype has at least ten counts. V is TRBV20-1 and J is TRBJ1-2, with D possibly TRBD1 on 5 matching bases. Trimming removed 3 bases from V and 6 bases from J, with 11 bases in between. CDR1 DFQATT and CDR2 SNEGSKA come from the germline V gene (reference sequence). This CDR3 is 12 amino acids long. CDR3 amino acids: CSASMGLDGYTF. The CDR3 DNA follows: TGCAGTGCTAGTATGGGACTCGATGGCTACACCTTC.

This clonotype was counted ten times or more. This chain links TRBV7-2 with TRBJ2-7; possible D gene TRBD2, 5 bases. Trimming removed 2 bases from V and 2 bases from J, with 10 bases in between. The germline V gene has CDR1 SGHTA and CDR2 FQGNSA. The CDR3 extends over 14 amino acids. CDR3 loop: CASSLPTRAYEQYF. The CDR3 DNA reads TGTGCCAGCAGCTTACCTACTAGAGCCTACGAGCAGTACTTC. Looking up the rest from reference TRBV7-2 and TRBJ2-7 gives the full variable domain: GAGVSQSPSNKVTEKGKDVELRCDPISGHTALYWYRQSLGQGLEFLIYFQGNSAPDKSGLPSDRFSAERTGGSVSTLTIQRTQQEDSAVYLCASSLPTRAYEQYFGPGTRLTVT.

This clonotype was picked up many times. Relative to the germline gene, one junction end is altered; a read error may explain this. The chain has TRBV7-2 and TRBJ1-4, with D unclear. The length of the CDR3 is 14 residues. Germline values: CDR1 SGHTA, CDR2 FQGNSA. Here the CDR3 DNA reads TGTGCCAGCAGTTACACCCTTGCTAATGAAAAGCTGTTTTTT. As protein: CASSYTLANEKLFF. Looking up the rest from reference TRBV7-2 and TRBJ1-4 gives the full variable domain: GAGVSQSPSNKVTEKGKDVELRCDPISGHTALYWYRQSLGQGLEFLIYFQGNSAPDKSGLPSDRFSAERTGGSVSTLTIQRTQQEDSAVYLCASSYTLANEKLFFGSGTQLSVL.

In this sample, this clonotype turned up many times. The genes are TRBV7-2 and TRBJ2-1; a weak D match, TRBD2 (5 bases). CDR1 SGHTA and CDR2 FQGNSA come from the germline V gene. V was shortened by 6 bases and J by 5 bases, with 17 bases between the two germline ends. The CDR3 sequence is 15 residues long. CDR3 region: CASRRGYGVDNEQFF. The CDR3 nucleotides are TGTGCCAGCAGACGTGGCTACGGGGTAGACAATGAGCAGTTCTTC.

At least ten counts were recorded for this clonotype. This chain connects TRBV6-6 to TRBJ2-7; 9 positions match TRBD2. The V gene end was trimmed by 6 bases and the J gene end by 0 bases; junction bases not matched to a gene: 3. Germline V lookup: CDR1 MNHNY, CDR2 SVGAGI (reference sequence). This CDR3 is built from 14 residues. The CDR3 nucleotides are TGTGCCAGCAGGCGACTAGCGGCCTCCTACGAGCAGTACTTC. Amino acid sequence: CASRRLAASYEQYF.

In its sample, this clonotype was seen many times. The chain joins TRBV5-1 to TRBJ2-5, with D possibly TRBD2 on 5 matching bases. The CDR3 has 14 amino acids. Trimming removed 0 bases at V and 3 bases at J, with 9 bases between. Germline V gives CDR1 SGHRS, CDR2 YFSETQ. The chain's CDR3 is CASSLVLAEETQYF. Here the CDR3 DNA reads TGCGCCAGCAGCTTGGTTCTAGCTGAAGAGACCCAGTACTTC.

There are many counts of this clonotype. This rearrangement joins TRBV28 to TRBJ1-1, with D perhaps matching TRBD1 (5 bases). The germline V gene encodes CDR1 MDHEN and CDR2 SYDVKM. The CDR3 consists of 12 residues. The V end lost 6 bases, the J end lost 8 bases, and 13 bases lay between the germline ends. For the CDR3, the DNA is TGTGCCAGCAGCCTTACAGGAACCGAAGCTTTCTTT. This codes for CASSLTGTEAFF.

The sample holds many counts of this clonotype. The V and J genes are TRBV7-2 and TRBJ1-5, with D hard to call. Between the trimmed V and J ends, which lost 2 bases and 9 bases, there was a span of 11 bases. The length of the CDR3 is 13 residues. From germline, CDR1 is SGHTA and CDR2 FQGNSA. CDR3 protein: CASSLKPLGPQHF. The CDR3 coding sequence is TGTGCCAGCAGCTTAAAGCCCCTAGGGCCCCAGCATTTT.

This clonotype was detected ten times or more. CDR3 region: CASGPSLPSNGYTF. CDR3 nucleotides: TGTGCCAGCGGTCCCTCCTTGCCGAGTAATGGCTACACCTTC. This chain uses TRBV28 with TRBJ1-2; D remains unclear. The CDR3 extends over 14 amino acids. Germline V gene sequence: CDR1 MDHEN, CDR2 SYDVKM. V lost 8 bases to trimming and J lost 6 bases, with 19 bases between them.

CDR3: CASQEETQYF. In nucleotides, the CDR3 is TGTGCCAGCCAGGAAGAGACCCAGTACTTC. This chain uses TRBV7-9 with TRBJ2-5; D is unresolved. The CDR3 has 10 amino acids. V was clipped by 8 bases and J by 3 bases, with 4 bases between them. Germline V gene data show CDR1 as SEHNR and CDR2 as FQNEAQ (reference sequence).

This clonotype has ten or more counts. The rearrangement links TRBV7-2 to TRBJ2-1, with 8 bases that match TRBD2. The CDR3 is 16 residues long. Germline loops: CDR1 SGHTA, CDR2 FQGNSA. V was clipped by 11 bases and J by 1 base; unmatched bases: 13. CDR3 region: CAAREPASGSYNEQFF. For the CDR3, the DNA is TGTGCCGCACGCGAGCCGGCTAGCGGGTCCTACAATGAGCAGTTCTTC.

This clonotype was found many times. The chain recombines TRBV28 with TRBJ2-5; no clear D. CDR1 and CDR2 from the germline V gene are MDHEN and SYDVKM. Deletions cut 2 bases from V and 1 base from J, with 14 bases between. This CDR3 has 16 residues. The CDR3 DNA reads TGTGCCAGCAGTTTAATGGCCGTAATACCCCAAGAGACCCAGTACTTC. Its protein product is CASSLMAVIPQETQYF.

This clonotype was counted at least ten times. The chain joins TRBV7-8 to TRBJ2-1; 7 bases fit TRBD2. The CDR3 has 16 residues. Germline lookup yields CDR1 SGHVS and CDR2 FQNEAQ. The junction had 10 bases not matched to a gene; V was cut back by 4 bases and J by 4 bases. This chain's CDR3 is CASSYNTGGTYNEQFF. In DNA, the CDR3 is TGTGCCAGCAGCTACAATACGGGAGGAACGTACAATGAGCAGTTCTTC.

This clonotype was recorded at least ten times. V usage is TRBV7-2 and J usage is TRBJ2-7, with 8 bases lining up with TRBD2. Germline CDR1 reads SGHTA; CDR2 reads FQGNSA. The CDR3 consists of 19 residues. With 1 base clipped from V and 2 bases from J, the junction kept 16 bases outside the gene matches. As DNA, the CDR3 is TGTGCCAGCAGCTTAGTCCTGGGACTAGTCACCTTTCCCCCCTACGAGCAGTACTTC. Translated: CASSLVLGLVTFPPYEQYF.

There are many counts of this clonotype. The rearrangement uses TRBV7-9 and TRBJ1-4, with 10 positions matching TRBD1. Germline V CDR1 and CDR2: SEHNR, FQNEAQ (reference sequence). The trim removed 4 bases at V and 6 bases at J, leaving 11 bases unmatched. The CDR3 is 17 residues long. The CDR3 is CASSSRVTGTGDEKLFF. CDR3 coding DNA: TGTGCCAGCAGCTCGCGGGTAACCGGGACAGGGGATGAAAAACTGTTTTTT.

At least ten counts were recorded for this clonotype. The J gene is TRBJ1-1, the V gene TRBV7-2; the D gene is possibly TRBD1 (5 bases). This CDR3 spans 14 amino acids. Trimming removed 1 base from V and 11 bases from J, with 17 bases in between. Germline V gene data show CDR1 as SGHTA and CDR2 as FQGNSA. CDR3 sequence (DNA): TGTGCCAGCAGCTTAGAGCAGGGATCGACGGATGCTTTCTTT. It translates to CASSLEQGSTDAFF. The full variable domain, rest sourced from reference TRBV7-2 and TRBJ1-1, is GAGVSQSPSNKVTEKGKDVELRCDPISGHTALYWYRQSLGQGLEFLIYFQGNSAPDKSGLPSDRFSAERTGGSVSTLTIQRTQQEDSAVYLCASSLEQGSTDAFFGQGTRLTVV.

This clonotype showed up many times. The chain uses TRBV6-2 or TRBV6-3 and TRBJ2-7; 10 nucleotides align to TRBD2. Germline V CDR1 and CDR2: MNHEY, SVGEGT. The CDR3 loop spans 14 amino acids. J gave up 5 bases and V 6 bases, and 7 bases lay outside the gene matches. In DNA, the CDR3 is TGTGCCAGCAGCCTACTAGCGGGAAGGGACGAGCAGTACTTC. This sequence encodes CASSLLAGRDEQYF.

This clonotype was detected many times. The chain couples TRBV7-3 to TRBJ1-6; 7 positions match TRBD1. CDR3 length: 15 residues. J was trimmed by 6 bases and V by 0 bases; bases with no gene match: 2. Germline CDR1 is SGHTA and CDR2 is FQGTGA. The CDR3 spells CASSLTGTVNSPLHF. The CDR3 DNA is TGTGCCAGCAGCTTAACCGGGACAGTTAATTCACCCCTCCACTTT.

This clonotype has a count of ten or more. The rearrangement joins TRBV7-2 to TRBJ2-1; 7 nucleotides match TRBD2. The ends lost 5 bases at V and 2 bases at J; junction bases unmatched: 9. The germline CDR1 and CDR2 sequences are SGHTA and FQGNSA. This CDR3 region has 16 residues. DNA of the CDR3: TGTGCCAGCAGCCAAGAACCTGGACTAGCCTACAATGAGCAGTTCTTC. Translating it yields CASSQEPGLAYNEQFF.

This clonotype was observed many times. The chain is built from TRBV6-2 or TRBV6-3 and TRBJ2-5; perhaps TRBD2 as D (5 bases). Trimming took 2 bases from V and 5 from J, leaving 15 bases between them. CDR3 size: 15 residues. Germline V lookup: CDR1 MNHEY, CDR2 SVGEGT. The CDR3 reads CASSYPSSQRETQYF. In nucleotides, the CDR3 is TGTGCCAGCAGTTACCCCTCATCCCAGCGGGAGACCCAGTACTTC.

At least ten counts were recorded for this clonotype. The J gene is TRBJ2-3, the V gene TRBV10-3, with TRBD2 as a possible D gene (5 bases). This CDR3 has 13 residues. Germline CDR1 and CDR2: ENHRY and SYGVKD. The V end lost 5 bases, the J end lost 4 bases, and 10 bases lay between the germline ends. The CDR3 DNA follows: TGTGCCATCAGTACGGGGAGCGCAGATACGCAGTATTTT. Translated, it gives CAISTGSADTQYF.

There are many counts of this clonotype. The V call is TRBV7-2, the J call TRBJ1-3; possible D gene TRBD1, 5 bases. The ends were cut back, 0 bases at V and 0 bases at J, with 21 bases in the middle. The CDR3 is 20 amino acids. CDR1 SGHTA and CDR2 FQGNSA come from the germline V gene. The CDR3 reads CASSLAQPRGSSYSGNTIYF. CDR3 in DNA: TGTGCCAGCAGCTTAGCTCAACCTAGGGGCAGCTCGTACTCTGGAAACACCATATATTTT.

This clonotype has a count of ten or more. This chain joins TRBV7-9 and TRBJ1-4; 7 bases match TRBD1. CDR3 length equals 14 residues. Germline CDR1 SEHNR, CDR2 FQNEAQ (reference sequence). Trimming cost V 4 bases and J 8 bases; bases outside gene matches: 7. The CDR3 region is CASSYRQGNEKLFF. The CDR3 nucleotides are TGTGCCAGCAGCTATAGACAGGGCAACGAAAAACTGTTTTTT.

The V gene is TRBV7-9, the J gene TRBJ1-2; D is uncertain. CDR1 is SEHNR, CDR2 FQNEAQ, per germline (reference sequence). The CDR3 consists of 16 residues. Trimming cost V 5 bases and J 8 bases, with 24 bases left between them. CDR3 in amino acids: CASSPEPKGSGYGYTF. The DNA for the CDR3 is TGTGCCAGCAGCCCAGAACCCAAGGGTTCCGGGTACGGCTACACCTTC. The entire variable domain, with the rest obtained from reference TRBV7-9 and TRBJ1-2, is as follows: DTGVSQNPRHKITKRGQNVTFRCDPISEHNRLYWYRQTLGQGPEFLTYFQNEAQLEKSRLLSDRFSAERPKGSFSTLEIQRTEQGDSAMYLCASSPEPKGSGYGYTFGSGTRLTVV.

This clonotype appeared a few times. V is TRBV19 and J is TRBJ1-5; 7 bases agree with TRBD1. Germline CDR1 and CDR2: LNHDA and SQIVND (reference sequence). The V gene end was trimmed by 9 bases and the J gene end by 4 bases; junction bases not matched to a gene: 9. The CDR3 spans 14 residues. The CDR3 DNA reads TGTGCCAGCGCCACAGGGGAGATAAATCAGCCCCAGCATTTT. Translation: CASATGEINQPQHF. The full variable domain, completed using reference TRBV19 and TRBJ1-5, is DGGITQSPKYLFRKEGQNVTLSCEQNLNHDAMYWYRQDPGQGLRLIYYSQIVNDFQKGDIAEGYSVSREKKESFPLTVTSAQKNPTAFYLCASATGEINQPQHFGDGTRLSIL.

This clonotype was seen repeatedly, ten times or more. The rearrangement joins TRBV7-2 to TRBJ2-1; 8 nucleotides align to TRBD1. The CDR3 totals 15 residues. Germline V lookup: CDR1 SGHTA, CDR2 FQGNSA. V was clipped by 3 bases and J by 8 bases; unmatched bases: 9. DNA of the CDR3: TGTGCCAGCAGCTTTGACAGGGGTACGTCGGATGAGCAGTTCTTC. Translated, it gives CASSFDRGTSDEQFF.

This clonotype was counted at least ten times. The chain recombines TRBV28 with TRBJ2-7; D might be TRBD1 (5 bases). Germline-derived CDR1 and CDR2 are MDHEN and SYDVKM. The CDR3 runs to 14 residues. The V end lost 1 base, the J end lost 9 bases, and 16 bases lay between the germline ends. The CDR3 nucleotides read TGTGCCAGCAGTTTATCTAGGGGTCAGATTGTGCAGTACTTC. It yields the protein CASSLSRGQIVQYF. Filled out from reference TRBV28 and TRBJ2-7, the complete variable domain reads DVKVTQSSRYLVKRTGEKVFLECVQDMDHENMFWYRQDPGLGLRLIYFSYDVKMKEKGDIPEGYSVSREKKERFSLILESASTNQTSMYLCASSLSRGQIVQYFGPGTRLTVT.

This clonotype was detected many times. The chain combines TRBV7-2 with TRBJ2-3; D is uncertain. Germline CDR1 is SGHTA and CDR2 is FQGNSA. The CDR3 is made up of 16 amino acids. V was clipped by 6 bases and J by 1 base, with 17 bases between them. Written as DNA, the CDR3 is TGTGCCAGCAGGCCCGGGCCCCAAGTCGGCACAGATACGCAGTATTTT. Encoded protein: CASRPGPQVGTDTQYF.

In this sample, this clonotype turned up many times. The rearrangement links TRBV7-4 to TRBJ2-7; 8 bases are a match to TRBD1. The germline V gene encodes CDR1 SGHVT and CDR2 SQSDAQ. Germline trimming cut 3 bases from V and 6 bases from J; bases unmatched to any gene: 4. The CDR3 has 13 residues. CDR3 sequence (DNA): TGTGCCAGCAGCTTCGGACAGGGAACCGAGCAGTACTTC. The encoded protein is CASSFGQGTEQYF.

In this sample, this clonotype turned up many times. This chain joins TRBV27 and TRBJ2-7, with TRBD1 as a possible D gene (5 bases). V gave up 5 bases and J gave up 1 base, with 9 bases separating them. The germline CDR1 and CDR2 sequences are MNHEY and SMNVEV (reference sequence). This CDR3 is 13 amino acids long. The CDR3 nucleotides are TGTGCCAGCAGTACGGACAAGTCCTACGAGCAGTACTTC. Its translation: CASSTDKSYEQYF.

In this sample, this clonotype turned up many times. The rearrangement links TRBV20-1 to TRBJ2-1, with a tentative D call TRBD2 (6 bases). The CDR3 is made up of 15 amino acids. Germline V gene lookup returns CDR1 DFQATT and CDR2 SNEGSKA (reference sequence). The V end was cut by 5 bases, the J end by 4 bases, with 18 bases between. CDR3 region: CSAPPSGAGYNEQFF. The CDR3 nucleotides are TGCAGTGCTCCTCCGAGTGGGGCGGGGTACAATGAGCAGTTCTTC.